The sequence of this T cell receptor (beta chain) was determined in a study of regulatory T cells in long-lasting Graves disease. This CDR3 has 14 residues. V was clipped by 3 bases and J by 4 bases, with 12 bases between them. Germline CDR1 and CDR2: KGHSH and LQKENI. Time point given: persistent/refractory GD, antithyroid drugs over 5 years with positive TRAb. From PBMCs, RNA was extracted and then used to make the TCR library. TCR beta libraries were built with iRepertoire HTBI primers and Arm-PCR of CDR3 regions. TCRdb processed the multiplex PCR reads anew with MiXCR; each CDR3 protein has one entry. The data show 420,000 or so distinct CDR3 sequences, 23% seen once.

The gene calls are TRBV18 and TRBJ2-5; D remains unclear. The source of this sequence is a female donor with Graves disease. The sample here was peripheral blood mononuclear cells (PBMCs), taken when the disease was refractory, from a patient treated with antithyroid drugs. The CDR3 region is CASSPPGSLETQYF. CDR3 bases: TGTGCCAGCTCACCTCCGGGTTCACTAGAGACCCAGTACTTC.